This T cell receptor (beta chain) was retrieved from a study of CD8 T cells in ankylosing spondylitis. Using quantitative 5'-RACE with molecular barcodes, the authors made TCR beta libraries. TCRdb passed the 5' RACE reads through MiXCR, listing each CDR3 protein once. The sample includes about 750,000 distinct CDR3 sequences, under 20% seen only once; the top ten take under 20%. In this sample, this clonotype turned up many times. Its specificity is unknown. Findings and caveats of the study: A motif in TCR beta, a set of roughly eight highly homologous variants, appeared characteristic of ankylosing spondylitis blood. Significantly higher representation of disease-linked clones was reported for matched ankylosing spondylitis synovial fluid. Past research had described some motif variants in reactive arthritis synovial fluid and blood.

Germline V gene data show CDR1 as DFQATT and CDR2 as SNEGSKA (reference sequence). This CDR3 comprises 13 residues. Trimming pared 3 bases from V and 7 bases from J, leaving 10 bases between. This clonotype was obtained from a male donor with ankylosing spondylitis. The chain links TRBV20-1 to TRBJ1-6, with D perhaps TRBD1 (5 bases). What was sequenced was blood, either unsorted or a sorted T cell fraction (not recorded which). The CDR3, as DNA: TGCAGTGCTAGGGGACCGCAAAATTCACCCCTCCACTTT. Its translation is CSARGPQNSPLHF.